This T cell receptor beta chain was documented in a study of blood T cells in healthy people across ages. The germline CDR1 and CDR2 sequences are SGDLS and YYNGEE. V was clipped by 0 bases and J by 1 base; unmatched bases: 3. The CDR3 extends over 16 amino acids. Combining a sample-barcoded 5' primer with a J-beta primer mix, a second PCR ran for about 7 to 12 cycles. Individual samples furnished no less than 2.5 million CDR3-containing paired-end reads apiece. In TCRdb, the 5' RACE reads were re-called with MiXCR into one record per CDR3 protein. The sample holds 780,000 or so distinct CDR3 sequences, roughly three fifths seen once. Isolated PBMCs totaled at least 6 million in each sample.

The V gene is TRBV9, the J gene TRBJ1-2, with TRBD1 matching 10 bases. The TCR was taken from a man aged 35-49 years in good health. Sequencing input: blood. The CDR3 here is CASSVVWTGGNYGYTF. As DNA, the CDR3 is TGTGCCAGCAGCGTAGTGTGGACAGGGGGTAACTATGGCTACACCTTC.